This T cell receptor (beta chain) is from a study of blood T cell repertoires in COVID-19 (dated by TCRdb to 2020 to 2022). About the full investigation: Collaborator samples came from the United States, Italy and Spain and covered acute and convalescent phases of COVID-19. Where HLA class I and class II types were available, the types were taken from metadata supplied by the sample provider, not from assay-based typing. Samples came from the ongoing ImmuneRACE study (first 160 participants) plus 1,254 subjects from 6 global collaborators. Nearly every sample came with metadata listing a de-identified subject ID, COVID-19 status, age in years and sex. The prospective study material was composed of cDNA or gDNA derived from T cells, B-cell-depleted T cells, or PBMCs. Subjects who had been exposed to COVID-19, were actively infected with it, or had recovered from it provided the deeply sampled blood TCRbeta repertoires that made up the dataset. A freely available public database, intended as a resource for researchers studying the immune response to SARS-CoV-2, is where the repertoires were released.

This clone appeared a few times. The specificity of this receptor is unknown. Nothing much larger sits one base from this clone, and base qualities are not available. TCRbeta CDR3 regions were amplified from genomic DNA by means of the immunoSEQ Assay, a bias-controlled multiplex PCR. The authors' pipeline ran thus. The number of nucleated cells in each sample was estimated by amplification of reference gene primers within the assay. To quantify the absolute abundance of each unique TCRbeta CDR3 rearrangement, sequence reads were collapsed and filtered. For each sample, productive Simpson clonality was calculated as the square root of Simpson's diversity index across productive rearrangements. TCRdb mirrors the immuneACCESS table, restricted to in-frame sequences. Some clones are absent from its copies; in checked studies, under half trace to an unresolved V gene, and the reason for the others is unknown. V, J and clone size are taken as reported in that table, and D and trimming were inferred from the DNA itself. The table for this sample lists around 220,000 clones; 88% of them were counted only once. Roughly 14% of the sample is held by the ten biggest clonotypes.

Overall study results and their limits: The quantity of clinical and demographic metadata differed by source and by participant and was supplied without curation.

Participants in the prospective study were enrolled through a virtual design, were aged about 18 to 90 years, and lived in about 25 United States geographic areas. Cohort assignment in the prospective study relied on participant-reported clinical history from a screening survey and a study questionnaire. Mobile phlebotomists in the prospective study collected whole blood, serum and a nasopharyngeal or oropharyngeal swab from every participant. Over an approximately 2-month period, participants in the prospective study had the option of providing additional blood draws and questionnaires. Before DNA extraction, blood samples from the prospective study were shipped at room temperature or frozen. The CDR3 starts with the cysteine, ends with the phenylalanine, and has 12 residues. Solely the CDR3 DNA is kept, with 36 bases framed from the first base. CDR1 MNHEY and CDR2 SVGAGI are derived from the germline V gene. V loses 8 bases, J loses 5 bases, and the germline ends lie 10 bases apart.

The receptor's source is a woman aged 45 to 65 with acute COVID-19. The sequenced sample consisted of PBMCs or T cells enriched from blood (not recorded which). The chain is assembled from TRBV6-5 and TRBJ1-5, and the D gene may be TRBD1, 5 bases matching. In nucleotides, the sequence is TGTGCCAGCGTCCAGGGTCATCAGCCCCAGCATTTT. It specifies CASVQGHQPQHF.